This TCR beta chain was retrieved from a study of naive and memory T cell subsets. General study points: Possibly reflecting memory cells re-expressing CD45RA, a few larger clonotypes occurred in naive repertoires, especially CD8. In CD4 and CD8 cells, diversity dropped from naive through EMRA. No ground truth validated the naive and memory repertoire findings.

The beta constant-region primer was an equimolar mix of two oligonucleotides covering TRBC1 and TRBC2. Nested alpha and beta constant-region primers with the SP2 primer drove four PCR rounds on ligated cDNA. The cDNA 3' end received a ligated single-stranded oligonucleotide carrying the SP2 primer and a 12-nucleotide UMI. A single record per CDR3 protein comes from TCRdb applying MiXCR to the UMI-ligation and nested PCR reads. The sample includes about 90,000 distinct CDR3 sequences, approximately 10% of them seen just once. This CDR3 has 16 residues. Trimming took 6 bases from V and 2 from J, leaving 20 bases between them. On this clonotype: The antigen is undetermined.

The chain employs TRBV12-3 or TRBV12-4 and TRBJ2-7, with TRBD2 as a possible D gene (6 bases). This TCR came from a human donor in good health. The material sequenced was naive CD4+ T cells from blood. CDR3 residues: CASRYHRDSETYEQYF. Written as DNA, the CDR3 is TGTGCCAGCAGATACCACCGGGACTCAGAGACCTACGAGCAGTACTTC.